This T cell receptor (beta chain) originates from a study of identical twins' blood T cells (dated by TCRdb to 2012 to 2014). The study in broad terms: Around 48 million Illumina reads were obtained across around twelve libraries, of which six were alpha-chain libraries and six were beta-chain libraries. TCR alpha and beta chain repertoires of three pairs of monozygous twins were compared using next-generation sequencing to assess genetic influence on repertoire formation. General findings and caveats noted by the study authors: Looking at the most abundant TCRbeta clonotypes, every donor had more CDR3 sequences in common with her twin than with unrelated donors. The proposed role of the TCRalpha J segment in MHC recognition during thymic selection was stated to require validation by independent studies. The count of CDR3 clonotypes shared by two donors depended mainly on the product of the two donors' cloneset sizes, and twins did not clearly depart from this trend. Because the twins were reared together, environmental influences could not be ruled out as the explanation for twin similarity. Twin pairs were reported to be markedly more alike in V gene usage than unrelated donors were, even when looking at non-selected out-of-frame TCRbeta clonotypes.

The library was obtained by 5' RACE. TCRdb records Illumina Genome Analyzer IIx as the sequencer. The RNA-based TCR cDNA libraries were made using a previously described protocol that was modified in several ways. To prevent cross-contamination, sample-specific barcodes were introduced on both ends of each TCR cDNA library during cDNA synthesis and amplification. As for how the authors treated the data: Each individual had between about 95,000 and nearly 500,000 identified clonotypes, and each library contained about 2.2 to 4 million CDR3-containing reads. Reads with improper barcode index combinations were discarded, after which clonesets were built for each library with the MiTCR software. While assembling CDR3 clonotypes, MiTCR filtered or rescued low-quality reads and corrected PCR and sequencing errors. Artificial out-of-frame clonotypes were mapped to in-frame sequences, with one indel allowed in the CDR3, and then removed. To measure how similar V and J gene usage was between donors, Jensen-Shannon divergence was divided by mean entropy. Using fastp trimming at Q25 and MiXCR clonotype assembly, TCRdb reanalyzed the public sequencing data and kept in-frame beta chains. Merged by CDR3 protein, the rows form single entries marked with the most common genes and DNA. TCRdb assigned the V and J calls; the authors' analysis was not used. In all, the sample holds 300,000 to 400,000 distinct CDR3 sequences, and about 28% of those were seen once. Clones ranked in the top ten supply 6.1% of the sample.

Via the germline V gene, CDR1 is KGHSH and CDR2 LQKENI. Taken from cysteine to phenylalanine, the CDR3 has 15 residues. Solely the CDR3 DNA is kept, with 45 bases framed from the first base. Comment on this clonotype: This clone's antigen is unknown. A read error may account for a junction end that differs from germline.

Donors were six healthy women forming three monozygous twin pairs. Each of the three twin pairs had been raised together, and the twins in each pair were thought likely to have encountered the same infectious agents and vaccines. TCR cDNA libraries were prepared from RNA that had been isolated from peripheral blood mononuclear cells. This chain joins TRBV18 to TRBJ1-1; a stretch of 10 junction bases matches TRBD1. The source material was PBMCs. The origin of this receptor is a woman aged 18 to 50 in good health. Here is the DNA: TGTGCCAGCTCTCCACGACAGGGGGCATGGACTGAAGCTTTCTTT. This yields the protein CASSPRQGAWTEAFF.